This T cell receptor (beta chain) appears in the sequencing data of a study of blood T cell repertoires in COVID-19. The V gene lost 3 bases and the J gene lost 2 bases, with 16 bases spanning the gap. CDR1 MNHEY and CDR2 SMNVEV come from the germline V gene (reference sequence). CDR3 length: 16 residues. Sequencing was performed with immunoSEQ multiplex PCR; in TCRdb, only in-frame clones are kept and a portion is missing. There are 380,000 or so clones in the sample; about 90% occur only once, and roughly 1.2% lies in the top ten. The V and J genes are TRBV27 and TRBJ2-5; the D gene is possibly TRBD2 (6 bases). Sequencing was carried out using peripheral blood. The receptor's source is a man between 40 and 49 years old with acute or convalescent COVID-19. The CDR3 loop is CASSFRPQREQETQYF. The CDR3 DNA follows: TGTGCCAGCAGTTTCCGGCCTCAACGGGAGCAAGAGACCCAGTACTTC.